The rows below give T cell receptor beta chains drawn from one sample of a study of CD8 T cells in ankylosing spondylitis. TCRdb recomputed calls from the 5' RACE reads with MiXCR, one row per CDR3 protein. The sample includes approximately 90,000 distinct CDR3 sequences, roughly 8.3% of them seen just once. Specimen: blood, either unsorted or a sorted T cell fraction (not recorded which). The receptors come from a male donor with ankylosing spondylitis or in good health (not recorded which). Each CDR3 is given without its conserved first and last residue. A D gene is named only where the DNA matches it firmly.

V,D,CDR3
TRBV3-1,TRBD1,ASSQERRTGDHEQY
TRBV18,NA,ASSPTIPETQY
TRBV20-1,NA,SARPDLNTEAF
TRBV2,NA,ASRASFNEQF
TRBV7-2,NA,ASSLALLGEQF
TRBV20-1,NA,SARGYKREETQY
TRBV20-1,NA,SARDRGGSRTEAF
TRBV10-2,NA,ASSDGKGWQPQH
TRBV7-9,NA,ASSLGRSREQF
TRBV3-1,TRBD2,ASSSRLAAVAKNIQY
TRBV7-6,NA,ASSKSETQY
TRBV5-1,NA,ASSLDPSQETQY
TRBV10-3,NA,AISDVPTPANEQF
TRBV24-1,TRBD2,ATSTGTSGNNEQF
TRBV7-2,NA,ASSLLVASKETQY
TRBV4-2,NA,ASSQDLPGPYEQY
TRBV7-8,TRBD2,ASSFKGSGRRGTGELF
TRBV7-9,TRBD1,ASSRDRTNTGELF
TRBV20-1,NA,SAHTLESISTDTQY
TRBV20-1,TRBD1,SAREGTGGSNGYT
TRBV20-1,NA,SALQGINQPQH
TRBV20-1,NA,SARENNQPQH
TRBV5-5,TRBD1,ASSPPDRASNTGELF
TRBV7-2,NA,ASSPRGNDNEQF